Listed here are 24 T cell receptor beta chains from one sample, sequenced in a study of cytomegalovirus exposure and HLA in healthy donors. TCRdb keeps only in-frame clones here, not all; method: immunoSEQ multiplex PCR. Of about 180,000 clones in the sample, 85% were seen once. The specimen was PBMCs. The source of these receptors is a man between 18 and 29 years old in good health and CMV-seropositive.

CDR3 in DNA: TGTGCCAGCAGTGAAGCCGGCAGGGGGCCGGACACTGAAGCTTTCTTT. The encoded protein is CASSEAGRGPDTEAFF. The chain links TRBV25-1 to TRBJ1-1; 8 bases line up with TRBD1. Losses at the gene ends were 2 bases for V and 3 bases for J; bases not matched to a gene: 8. Per germline, CDR1 MGHDK and CDR2 SYGVNS. This CDR3 has 16 amino acids.

V gene TRBV7-9 combines with J gene TRBJ1-5; the D is unclear. V dropped 6 bases and J dropped 6 bases, with 18 bases sitting between them. CDR1 is SEHNR and CDR2 is FQNEAQ in the germline V gene (reference sequence). The CDR3 contains 15 residues. The CDR3 is CASRPDPHGSQPQHF. The CDR3 DNA reads TGTGCCAGCAGACCCGACCCTCACGGGAGTCAGCCCCAGCATTTT.

V gene TRBV5-1 combines with J gene TRBJ1-1, with TRBD1 as a possible D gene (6 bases). CDR3 length equals 16 residues. Looked up from germline, CDR1 is SGHRS and CDR2 is YFSETQ. V dropped 4 bases and J dropped 0 bases, with 16 bases sitting between them. CDR3 amino acids: CASSLNPQGMNTEAFF. The CDR3 bases are TGCGCCAGCAGCCTTAACCCACAGGGCATGAACACTGAAGCTTTCTTT.

The J gene is TRBJ1-1, the V gene TRBV6-4; D perhaps matches TRBD1 (6 bases). Trimming left V 6 bases short and J 3 bases short, with 14 bases between. Germline V lookup: CDR1 MRHNA, CDR2 SNTAGT. The CDR3 sequence is 14 residues long. The CDR3 DNA sequence: TGTGCCAGCAGCTGGACAGCTACTGACACTGAAGCTTTCTTT. Translation gives CASSWTATDTEAFF.

The DNA of the CDR3 is TGTGCTAGTGGTTTGGTACTGAGGGCTTATAGCAATCAGCCCCAGCATTTT. Residues: CASGLVLRAYSNQPQHF. The chain employs TRBV12-5 and TRBJ1-5; D call uncertain. This CDR3 contains 17 residues. The V and J ends lost 0 bases and 0 bases respectively, with 12 bases between them. Germline V gene sequence: CDR1 LGHNT, CDR2 FRNRAP.

The V gene is TRBV7-9, the J gene TRBJ2-1; 7 bases map to TRBD1. The length of the CDR3 is 15 residues. V shed 0 bases, J shed 4 bases, and the junction held 3 bases outside the gene matches. From germline, CDR1 is SEHNR and CDR2 FQNEAQ (reference sequence). CDR3 residues: CASSLAGQRYNEQFF. Written as DNA, the CDR3 is TGTGCCAGCAGCTTAGCGGGACAGCGTTACAATGAGCAGTTCTTC.

The rearrangement uses TRBV18 and TRBJ1-1; no firm D call. Germline CDR1 KGHSH, CDR2 LQKENI. The CDR3 is 14 residues long. The ends were cut back, 0 bases at V and 1 base at J, with 6 bases in the middle. For the CDR3, the DNA is TGTGCCAGCTCACCACCGGCAGGGAACACTGAAGCTTTCTTT. Its translation: CASSPPAGNTEAFF.

The rearrangement uses TRBV28 and TRBJ2-5, with 10 positions matching TRBD1. Germline lookup yields CDR1 MDHEN and CDR2 SYDVKM. This CDR3 comprises 16 residues. Losses at the gene ends were 4 bases for V and 0 bases for J; bases not matched to a gene: 5. The CDR3 here is CASSSGTGAYQETQYF. The CDR3 region has the DNA TGTGCCAGCAGTTCTGGGACAGGGGCGTACCAAGAGACCCAGTACTTC.

The gene calls are TRBV5-1 and TRBJ1-2; possible D gene TRBD1, 5 bases. The germline V gene has CDR1 SGHRS and CDR2 YFSETQ. V was clipped by 4 bases and J by 2 bases, with 18 bases between them. This CDR3 spans 16 amino acids. As DNA, the CDR3 is TGCGCCAGCAGCAGAGATATACAGGTCTGGAACTATGGCTACACCTTC. It encodes CASSRDIQVWNYGYTF.

This chain joins TRBV6-1 and TRBJ2-4; 10 bases align to TRBD2. Trimming removed 3 bases from V and 13 bases from J; junction bases left unmatched: 3. This CDR3 comprises 12 residues. Germline CDR1 is MNHNS and CDR2 is SASEGT. The CDR3 spells CASSESSGGQYF. DNA of the CDR3: TGTGCCAGCAGTGAGTCTAGCGGGGGACAGTACTTC.

The V and J genes are TRBV27 and TRBJ1-6, with D possibly TRBD1 on 5 matching bases. V was shortened by 5 bases and J by 10 bases, with 21 bases between the two germline ends. Per the germline V gene, CDR1 is MNHEY and CDR2 is SMNVEV (reference sequence). The CDR3 runs 16 residues. CDR3 sequence: CASSLDMAWLRSPLHF. In nucleotides, the CDR3 is TGTGCCAGCAGTCTGGACATGGCTTGGCTACGGTCACCCCTCCACTTT.

In this sample, this clone turned up a few times. The chain combines TRBV14 with TRBJ1-2; a possible D gene is TRBD1 (6 bases). The CDR3 loop spans 13 amino acids. Germline V lookup: CDR1 SGHDN, CDR2 FVKESK. V lost 1 base and J lost 4, with 7 bases in between. The CDR3 is CASSQGQAYGYTF. The CDR3 coding sequence is TGTGCCAGCAGCCAAGGACAGGCCTATGGCTACACCTTC.

V and J are TRBV28 and TRBJ2-1; D may be TRBD2 (6 bases). Germline CDR1 reads MDHEN; CDR2 reads SYDVKM. V shed 3 bases and J shed 7 bases, with 16 bases lying between them. This CDR3 spans 15 amino acids. The CDR3 loop is CASSFPGGNRNEQFF. The CDR3 nucleotides read TGTGCCAGCAGTTTTCCGGGCGGGAATCGAAATGAGCAGTTCTTC.

J is TRBJ1-2 and V is TRBV7-3; D may be TRBD1 (5 bases). Germline V lookup: CDR1 SGHTA, CDR2 FQGTGA. The CDR3 length is 15 residues. V lost 5 bases and J 2 bases, leaving 15 bases between the germline ends. CDR3 sequence reads: CASSPLGGSNYGYTF. The CDR3 nucleotides are TGTGCCAGCAGCCCCCTGGGGGGAAGCAACTATGGCTACACCTTC.

This rearrangement joins TRBV9 to TRBJ1-3; no firm D call. CDR3 size: 12 residues. V was clipped by 3 bases and J by 7 bases, with 8 bases between them. Germline-derived CDR1 and CDR2 are SGDLS and YYNGEE. CDR3 in amino acids: CASSATGNTIYF. CDR3 bases: TGTGCCAGCAGCGCCACGGGGAACACCATATATTTT.

This sequence joins TRBV28 and TRBJ1-5, with TRBD1 matching 8 bases. After removal of 5 bases from V and 3 bases from J, the junction contained 3 bases not matched to a gene. Germline CDR1 reads MDHEN; CDR2 reads SYDVKM. The CDR3 consists of 14 residues. CDR3: CASSRQGYNQPQHF. CDR3 coding DNA: TGTGCCAGCAGTAGACAGGGGTACAATCAGCCCCAGCATTTT. The full variable domain, rest sourced from reference TRBV28 and TRBJ1-5, is DVKVTQSSRYLVKRTGEKVFLECVQDMDHENMFWYRQDPGLGLRLIYFSYDVKMKEKGDIPEGYSVSREKKERFSLILESASTNQTSMYLCASSRQGYNQPQHFGDGTRLSIL.

This chain uses TRBV7-9 with TRBJ1-2; 7 bases are a match to TRBD1. V lost 1 base, J lost 2 bases, and 4 bases stayed unmatched. CDR1 SEHNR and CDR2 FQNEAQ come from the germline V gene (reference sequence). There are 15 residues in the CDR3. The DNA of the CDR3 is TGTGCCAGCAGCTTAGGGCGACAGGGCAACTATGGCTACACCTTC. Protein sequence: CASSLGRQGNYGYTF.

This chain links TRBV11-2 with TRBJ1-2; D unclear. CDR3 length: 14 amino acids. Trimming pared 5 bases from V and 0 bases from J, leaving 10 bases between. Germline CDR1 SGHAT, CDR2 FQNNGV. The CDR3 DNA reads TGTGCCAGCAGCCCTCCCCGGGCTAACTATGGCTACACCTTC. Translation: CASSPPRANYGYTF.

The rearrangement joins TRBV7-9 to TRBJ2-7, with 7 bases identical to TRBD1. CDR3 length equals 13 residues. V was clipped by 8 bases and J by 3 bases; unmatched bases: 7. In germline, CDR1 is SEHNR, CDR2 FQNEAQ (reference sequence). The CDR3 here is CASGSGGRYEQYF. CDR3 nucleotides: TGTGCCAGCGGTTCAGGGGGTCGCTACGAGCAGTACTTC. Drawing the rest from reference TRBV7-9 and TRBJ2-7, the complete variable domain is DTGVSQNPRHKITKRGQNVTFRCDPISEHNRLYWYRQTLGQGPEFLTYFQNEAQLEKSRLLSDRFSAERPKGSFSTLEIQRTEQGDSAMYLCASGSGGRYEQYFGPGTRLTVT.

The table lists this clone with a count of one. This chain connects TRBV5-1 to TRBJ2-7, with TRBD2 as a possible D gene (5 bases). CDR1 SGHRS and CDR2 YFSETQ come from the germline V gene. V was trimmed by 4 bases and J by 2 bases, leaving 28 bases between them. This CDR3 spans 19 amino acids. The CDR3: CASSPYLRTASRLTYEQYF. As DNA, the CDR3 is TGCGCCAGCAGCCCATACCTAAGAACTGCTAGCAGATTGACCTACGAGCAGTACTTC.

V gene TRBV2 combines with J gene TRBJ2-5, with D possibly TRBD2 on 5 matching bases. The CDR3 has 13 amino acids. The ends were cut back, 4 bases at V and 4 bases at J, with 10 bases in the middle. Germline V gene sequence: CDR1 SNHLY, CDR2 FYNNEI. The CDR3 region is CASSVNSGETQYF. The DNA of the CDR3 is TGTGCCAGCAGTGTTAACAGCGGAGAGACCCAGTACTTC.

The chain couples TRBV11-1 to TRBJ2-1, with a weak D call TRBD2 (7 bases). CDR1 and CDR2 from the germline V gene are SGHAT and FQDESV (reference sequence). This CDR3 contains 18 residues. The ends were cut back, 5 bases at V and 5 bases at J, with 25 bases in the middle. Written as DNA, the CDR3 is TGTGCCAGCAGCCCCAGGTTAGGGGGAGGGGAGCCTAACAATGAGCAGTTCTTC. It yields the protein CASSPRLGGGEPNNEQFF. Using reference TRBV11-1 and TRBJ2-1 for the parts outside the CDR3, the full variable domain is EAEVAQSPRYKITEKSQAVAFWCDPISGHATLYWYRQILGQGPELLVQFQDESVVDDSQLPKDRFSAERLKGVDSTLKIQPAELGDSAMYLCASSPRLGGGEPNNEQFFGPGTRLTVL.

The genes are TRBV27 and TRBJ1-5, with 7 positions matching TRBD1. V dropped 5 bases and J dropped 0; count of bases not matched to a gene: 10. The CDR3 consists of 17 residues. Germline V gene sequence: CDR1 MNHEY, CDR2 SMNVEV (reference sequence). The DNA for the CDR3 is TGTGCCAGCAGTCCCCCAGGGGGGCCTTATAGCAATCAGCCCCAGCATTTT. Translating it yields CASSPPGGPYSNQPQHF.

The J gene is TRBJ2-5, the V gene TRBV25-1; 7 positions match TRBD1. Germline CDR1 and CDR2: MGHDK and SYGVNS. This CDR3 region has 15 residues. V was clipped by 4 bases and J by 1 base; unmatched bases: 6. The CDR3 DNA sequence: TGTGCCAGCAGTGGCCAAACAGGGGCCCAAGAGACCCAGTACTTC. This sequence encodes CASSGQTGAQETQYF. The full variable domain, rest sourced from reference TRBV25-1 and TRBJ2-5, is EADIYQTPRYLVIGTGKKITLECSQTMGHDKMYWYQQDPGMELHLIHYSYGVNSTEKGDLSSESTVSRIRTEHFPLTLESARPSHTSQYLCASSGQTGAQETQYFGPGTRLLVL.